This entry lists 4 T cell receptor beta chains sequenced from one sample in a study of cytomegalovirus exposure and HLA in healthy donors. The protocol was immunoSEQ multiplex PCR, while the TCRdb copy is restricted to in-frame clones and leaves out a portion. The data hold roughly 190,000 clones, with more than 70% observed a single time. The sequenced sample consisted of PBMCs. The receptor source for this set is a woman under 30 in good health and CMV-seronegative.

The rearrangement joins TRBV29-1 to TRBJ2-3; 10 bases are shared with TRBD1. Germline CDR1 reads SQVTM; CDR2 reads ANQGSEA. Unmatched junction bases numbered 4, after V lost 7 bases and J lost 6 bases. This CDR3 comprises 12 residues. The CDR3 region is CSGDRGDDTQYF. The CDR3 nucleotides are TGCAGCGGGGACAGGGGAGATGATACGCAGTATTTT.

The chain carries TRBV19 and TRBJ2-6; D is ambiguous. The CDR3 contains 14 residues. Germline lookup yields CDR1 LNHDA and CDR2 SQIVND (reference sequence). V gave up 6 bases and J gave up 2 bases, with 8 bases separating them. The CDR3 DNA sequence: TGTGCCAGTAGCGCAGTACCTGGGGCCAACGTCCTGACTTTC. It is translated as CASSAVPGANVLTF.

The rearrangement uses TRBV28 and TRBJ1-5; D possibly corresponds to TRBD1 (5 bases). Germline loops: CDR1 MDHEN, CDR2 SYDVKM. The CDR3 is 15 residues long. The V end was cut by 2 bases, the J end by 2 bases, with 10 bases between. This CDR3 is CASSLIQGRNQPQHF. Written as DNA, the CDR3 is TGTGCCAGCAGTTTAATTCAGGGCCGCAATCAGCCCCAGCATTTT.

On this clone itself: In the same sample, other DNA sequences code for this CDR3. The chain is built from TRBV18 and TRBJ2-3; 8 bases are shared with TRBD2. The CDR3 runs to 16 residues. With V trimmed by 3 bases and J by 0 bases, 5 bases remained unmatched. CDR1 is KGHSH, CDR2 LQKENI, per germline. In DNA, the CDR3 is TGTGCCAGCTCACCTCCCGGGACTAGAAGCACAGATACGCAGTATTTT. Protein: CASSPPGTRSTDTQYF.